This TCR beta chain was sequenced in a study of neoadjuvant anti-PD-1 for oral cavity cancer. Study information: Before surgery, most patients got three to four biweekly 3 mg/kg nivolumab doses. Non-progressing patients received a fourth nivolumab dose near day 43, then surgery on days 50-56.

These newly diagnosed stage II-IVA oral cavity squamous cell carcinoma patients had no prior systemic or radiation treatment. Trimming cost V 3 bases and J 3 bases, with 5 bases left between them. Germline values: CDR1 MRHNA, CDR2 SNTAGT. There are 13 residues in the CDR3. Blood libraries mostly used roughly 500 ng genomic DNA, six replicates each. Produced via immunoSEQ multiplex PCR; TCRdb's table is partial and in-frame only. The repertoire consists of about 14,000 clones, with 73% occurring once and the leading ten covering just under 3%. V usage is TRBV6-4 and J usage is TRBJ2-2; D not resolved. The specimen comprised PBMCs, sampled before nivolumab (anti-PD-1) treatment. The sequence was obtained from a person between 40 and 85 years old with oral cavity squamous cell carcinoma. This CDR3 is CASSEADTGELFF. Here the CDR3 DNA reads TGTGCCAGCAGTGAGGCTGACACCGGGGAGCTGTTTTTT.